This T cell receptor beta chain is from a study of read filtering for tumor transcriptome and immune sequencing. Study details: The cohort had some 16 men and over twelve women aged about 47 to 90, mean roughly 71 years. After DNase treatment, RNA was made into whole-transcriptome libraries. RNA-seq yielded only about 75 to 1,400 TCR reads, IR-seq about 3.5 to 10.27 million.

This clonotype was counted many times. Its antigen is unknown. From roughly 390 ng of RNA, a library with molecular barcoded alpha/delta and beta/gamma adaptors was made. Each CDR3 protein is one row after TCRdb ran MiXCR on the reads. The sample carries around 65,000 distinct CDR3 sequences, roughly 18% recorded once. Germline CDR1 reads DFQATT; CDR2 reads SNEGSKA (reference sequence). The CDR3 totals 15 residues. Trimming shortened V by 3 bases and J by 4 bases, and 18 bases separated the two germline ends. Study conclusions and caveats: Without single-read clonotypes, shared clonotype proportions correlated more between IR-seq and RNA-seq.

Sequenced input: a population of CD138-negative cells sorted from bone marrow. The J gene is TRBJ1-1, the V gene TRBV20-1, with D hard to call. This sequence was found in a donor aged 40 or over with multiple myeloma. The CDR3 DNA is TGCAGTGCTAGGGCCCCCGTAGGCGGTAGCACTGAAGCTTTCTTT. Its translation: CSARAPVGGSTEAFF.